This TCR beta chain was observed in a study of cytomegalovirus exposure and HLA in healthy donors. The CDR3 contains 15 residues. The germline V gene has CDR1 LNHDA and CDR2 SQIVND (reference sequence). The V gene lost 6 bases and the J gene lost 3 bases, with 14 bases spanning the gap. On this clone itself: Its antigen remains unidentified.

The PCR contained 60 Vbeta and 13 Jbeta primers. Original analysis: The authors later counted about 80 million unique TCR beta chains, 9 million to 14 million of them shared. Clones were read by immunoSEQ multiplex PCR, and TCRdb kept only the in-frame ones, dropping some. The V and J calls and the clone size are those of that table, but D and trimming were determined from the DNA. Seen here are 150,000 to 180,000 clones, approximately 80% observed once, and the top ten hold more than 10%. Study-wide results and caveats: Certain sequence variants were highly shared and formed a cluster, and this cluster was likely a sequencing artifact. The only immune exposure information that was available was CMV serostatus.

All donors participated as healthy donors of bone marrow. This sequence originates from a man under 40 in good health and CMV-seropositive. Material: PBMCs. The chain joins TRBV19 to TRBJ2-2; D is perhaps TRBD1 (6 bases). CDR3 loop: CASSQRGLDTGELFF. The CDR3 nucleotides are TGTGCCAGTAGCCAAAGGGGGTTGGACACCGGGGAGCTGTTTTTT.